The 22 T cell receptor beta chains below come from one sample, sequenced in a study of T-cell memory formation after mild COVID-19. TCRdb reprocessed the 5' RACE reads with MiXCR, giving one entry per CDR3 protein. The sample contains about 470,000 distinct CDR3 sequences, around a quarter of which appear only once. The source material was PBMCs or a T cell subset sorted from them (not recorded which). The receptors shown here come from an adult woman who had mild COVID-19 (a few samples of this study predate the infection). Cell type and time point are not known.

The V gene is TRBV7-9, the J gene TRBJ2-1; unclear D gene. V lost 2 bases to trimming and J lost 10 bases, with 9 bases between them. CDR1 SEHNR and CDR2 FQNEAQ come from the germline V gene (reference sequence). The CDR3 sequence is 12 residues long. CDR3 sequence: CASSLSPREQFF. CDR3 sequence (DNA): TGTGCCAGCAGCTTATCTCCCCGAGAGCAGTTCTTC. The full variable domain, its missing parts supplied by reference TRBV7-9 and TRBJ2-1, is DTGVSQNPRHKITKRGQNVTFRCDPISEHNRLYWYRQTLGQGPEFLTYFQNEAQLEKSRLLSDRFSAERPKGSFSTLEIQRTEQGDSAMYLCASSLSPREQFFGPGTRLTVL.

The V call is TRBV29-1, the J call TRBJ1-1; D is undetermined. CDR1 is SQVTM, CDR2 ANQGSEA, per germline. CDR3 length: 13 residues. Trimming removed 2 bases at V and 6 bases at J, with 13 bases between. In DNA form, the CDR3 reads TGCAGCGTTGAATTTACCTTTTCCGCTGAAGCTTTCTTT. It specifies CSVEFTFSAEAFF.

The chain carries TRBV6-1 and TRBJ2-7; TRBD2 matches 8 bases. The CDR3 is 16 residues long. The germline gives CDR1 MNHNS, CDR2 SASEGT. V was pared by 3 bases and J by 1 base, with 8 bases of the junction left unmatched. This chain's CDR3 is CASSERSSGESYEQYF. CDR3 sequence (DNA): TGTGCCAGCAGTGAGAGGAGTAGCGGGGAATCCTACGAGCAGTACTTC.

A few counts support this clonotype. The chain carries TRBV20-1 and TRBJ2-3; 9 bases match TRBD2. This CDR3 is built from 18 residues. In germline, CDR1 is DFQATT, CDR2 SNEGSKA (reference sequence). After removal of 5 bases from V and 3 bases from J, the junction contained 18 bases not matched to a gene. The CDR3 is CSAGAGLAGPLGTDTQYF. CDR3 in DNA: TGCAGTGCTGGAGCCGGGCTAGCGGGACCTTTAGGGACAGATACGCAGTATTTT.

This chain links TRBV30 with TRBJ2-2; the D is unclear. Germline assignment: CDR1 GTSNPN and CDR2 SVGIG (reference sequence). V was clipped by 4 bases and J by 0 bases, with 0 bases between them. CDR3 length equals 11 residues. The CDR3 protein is CAWTNTGELFF. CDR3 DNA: TGTGCCTGGACGAACACCGGGGAGCTGTTTTTT. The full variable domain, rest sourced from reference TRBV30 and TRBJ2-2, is SQTIHQWPATLVQPVGSPLSLECTVEGTSNPNLYWYRQAAGRGLQLLFYSVGIGQISSEVPQNLSASRPQDRQFILSSKKLLLSDSGFYLCAWTNTGELFFGEGSRLTVL.

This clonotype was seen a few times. CDR3 DNA: TGTGCCAGCAGTTACGGACAGGGGCTATACACTGAAGCTTTCTTT. Translating gives CASSYGQGLYTEAFF. The chain uses TRBV6-5 and TRBJ1-1; 9 positions agree with TRBD1. V shed 2 bases and J 3 bases; nucleotides not matched to a gene: 4. The CDR3 sequence is 15 residues long. CDR1 is MNHEY and CDR2 is SVGAGI in the germline V gene.

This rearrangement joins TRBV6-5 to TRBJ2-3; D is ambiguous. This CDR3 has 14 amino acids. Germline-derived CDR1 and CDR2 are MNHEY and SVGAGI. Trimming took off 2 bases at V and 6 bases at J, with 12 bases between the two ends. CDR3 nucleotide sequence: TGTGCCAGCAGTTACGCGACGCGTGGGGATACGCAGTATTTT. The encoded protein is CASSYATRGDTQYF.

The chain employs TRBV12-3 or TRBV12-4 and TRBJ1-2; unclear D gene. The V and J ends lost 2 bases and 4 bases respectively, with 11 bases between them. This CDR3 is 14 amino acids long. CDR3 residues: CASSLWADPYGYTF. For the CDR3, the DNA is TGTGCCAGCAGTTTATGGGCAGACCCCTATGGCTACACCTTC.

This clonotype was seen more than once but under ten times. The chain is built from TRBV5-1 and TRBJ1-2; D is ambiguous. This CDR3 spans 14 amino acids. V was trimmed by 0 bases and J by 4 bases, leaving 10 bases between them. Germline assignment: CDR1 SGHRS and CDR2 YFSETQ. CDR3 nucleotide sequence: TGCGCCAGCAGCTTGGATACAGTCCTCTATGGCTACACCTTC. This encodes CASSLDTVLYGYTF.

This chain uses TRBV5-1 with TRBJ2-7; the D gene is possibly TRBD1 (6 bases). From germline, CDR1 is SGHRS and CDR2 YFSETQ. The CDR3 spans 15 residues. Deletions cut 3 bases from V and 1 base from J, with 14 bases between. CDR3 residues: CASSSGQGWSYEQYF. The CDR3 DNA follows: TGCGCCAGCAGCTCGGGGCAGGGGTGGTCCTACGAGCAGTACTTC.

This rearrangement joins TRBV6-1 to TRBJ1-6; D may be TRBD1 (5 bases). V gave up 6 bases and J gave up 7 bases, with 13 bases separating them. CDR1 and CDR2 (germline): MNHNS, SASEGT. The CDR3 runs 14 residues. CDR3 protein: CASSPDTGNSPLHF. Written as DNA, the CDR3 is TGTGCCAGCAGCCCGGACACGGGAAATTCACCCCTCCACTTT.

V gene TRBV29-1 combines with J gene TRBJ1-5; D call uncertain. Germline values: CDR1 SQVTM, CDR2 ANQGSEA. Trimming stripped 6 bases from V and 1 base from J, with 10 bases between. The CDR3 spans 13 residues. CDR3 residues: CSVQDVSNQPQHF. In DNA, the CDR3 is TGCAGCGTGCAGGACGTAAGCAATCAGCCCCAGCATTTT.

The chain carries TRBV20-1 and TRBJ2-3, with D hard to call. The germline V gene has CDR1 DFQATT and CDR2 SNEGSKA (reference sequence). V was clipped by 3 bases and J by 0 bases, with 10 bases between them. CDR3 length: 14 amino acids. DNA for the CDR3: TGCAGTGCTAGTCTGGGTAGAAGCACAGATACGCAGTATTTT. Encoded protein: CSASLGRSTDTQYF.

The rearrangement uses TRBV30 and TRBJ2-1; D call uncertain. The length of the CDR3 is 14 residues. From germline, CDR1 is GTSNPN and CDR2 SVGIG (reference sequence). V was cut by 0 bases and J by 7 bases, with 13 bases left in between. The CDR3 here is CAWSVDRLYNEQFF. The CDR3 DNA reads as TGTGCCTGGAGTGTAGACCGCTTATATAATGAGCAGTTCTTC.

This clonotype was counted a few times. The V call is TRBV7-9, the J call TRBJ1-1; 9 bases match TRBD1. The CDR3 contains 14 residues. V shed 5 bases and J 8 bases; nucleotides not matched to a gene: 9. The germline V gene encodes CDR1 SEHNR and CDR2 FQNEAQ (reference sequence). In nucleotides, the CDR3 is TGTGCCAGCAGCCCGAACGACAGGGGGAAAGAAGCTTTCTTT. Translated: CASSPNDRGKEAFF. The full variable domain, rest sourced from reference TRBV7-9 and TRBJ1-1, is DTGVSQNPRHKITKRGQNVTFRCDPISEHNRLYWYRQTLGQGPEFLTYFQNEAQLEKSRLLSDRFSAERPKGSFSTLEIQRTEQGDSAMYLCASSPNDRGKEAFFGQGTRLTVV.

CDR3 coding DNA: TGCAGTGCTAGATCAAGGACAGGGGGCGTCGGTTGGGGCACTGAAGCTTTCTTT. Translated: CSARSRTGGVGWGTEAFF. The chain joins TRBV20-1 to TRBJ1-1, with 11 bases lining up with TRBD1. Germline assignment: CDR1 DFQATT and CDR2 SNEGSKA (reference sequence). The junction had 15 bases not matched to a gene; V was cut back by 2 bases and J by 4 bases. The CDR3 sequence is 18 residues long.

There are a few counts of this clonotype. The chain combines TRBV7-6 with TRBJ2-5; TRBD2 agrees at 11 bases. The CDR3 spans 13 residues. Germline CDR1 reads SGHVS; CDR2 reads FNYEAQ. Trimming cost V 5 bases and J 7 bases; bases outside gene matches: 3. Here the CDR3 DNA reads TGTGCCAGCAGCCCCGGGACTAGCGGGACCCAGTACTTC. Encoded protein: CASSPGTSGTQYF.

In nucleotides, the CDR3 is TGTGCCAGCAGCTTAGCGGTCGGTCAATCCGGGGAGCTGTTTTTT. Its translation: CASSLAVGQSGELFF. The chain uses TRBV7-2 and TRBJ2-2; D remains ambiguous. There are 15 residues in the CDR3. Trimming took 0 bases from V and 6 from J, leaving 11 bases between them. Germline-derived CDR1 and CDR2 are SGHTA and FQGNSA. The whole variable domain, remainder taken from reference TRBV7-2 and TRBJ2-2, is GAGVSQSPSNKVTEKGKDVELRCDPISGHTALYWYRQSLGQGLEFLIYFQGNSAPDKSGLPSDRFSAERTGGSVSTLTIQRTQQEDSAVYLCASSLAVGQSGELFFGEGSRLTVL.

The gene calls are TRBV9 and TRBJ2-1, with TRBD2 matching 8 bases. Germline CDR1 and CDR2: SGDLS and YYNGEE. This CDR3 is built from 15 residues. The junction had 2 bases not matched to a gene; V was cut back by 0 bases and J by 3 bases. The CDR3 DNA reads TGTGCCAGCAGCGTAGGGAGCGGGGGCTACAATGAGCAGTTCTTC. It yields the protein CASSVGSGGYNEQFF.

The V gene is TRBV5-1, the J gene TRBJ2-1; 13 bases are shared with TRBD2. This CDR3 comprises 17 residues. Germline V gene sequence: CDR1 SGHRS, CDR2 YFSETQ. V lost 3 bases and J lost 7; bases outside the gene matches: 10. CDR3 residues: CASSWTSGSPTGNEQFF. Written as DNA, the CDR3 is TGCGCCAGCAGCTGGACTAGCGGGAGCCCAACGGGGAATGAGCAGTTCTTC.

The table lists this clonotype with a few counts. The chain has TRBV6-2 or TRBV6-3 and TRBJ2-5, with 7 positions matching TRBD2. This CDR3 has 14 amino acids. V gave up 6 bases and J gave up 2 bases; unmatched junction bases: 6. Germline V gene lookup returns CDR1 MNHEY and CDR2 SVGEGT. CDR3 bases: TGTGCCAGCAGGCGCCTAGCGGTTCAAGAGACCCAGTACTTC. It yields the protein CASRRLAVQETQYF.

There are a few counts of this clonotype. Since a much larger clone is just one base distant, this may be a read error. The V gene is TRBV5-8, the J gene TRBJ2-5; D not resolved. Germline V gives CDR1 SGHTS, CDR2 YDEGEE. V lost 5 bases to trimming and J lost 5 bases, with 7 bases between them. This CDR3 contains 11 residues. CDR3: CASRYGETQYF. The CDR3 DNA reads TGTGCCAGCAGATACGGGGAGACCCAGTACTTC.